The source of this TCR beta chain is a study of blood T cell repertoires in COVID-19. Germline trimming cut 7 bases from V and 5 bases from J; bases unmatched to any gene: 8. The CDR3 runs to 14 residues. Germline CDR1 and CDR2: LNHDA and SQIVND (reference sequence). Original processing methods: It was from reference gene primer amplification that nucleated cell counts were estimated. Only in-frame clones appear in the TCRdb table, and some are missing; sequencing was by immunoSEQ multiplex PCR. From that table come the V and J calls and clone size; the DNA was used to work out D and trimming. The top ten hold approximately 5.1% of the sample, which has 95,000 to 120,000 clones, approximately 85% seen once.

The material sequenced was peripheral blood. The rearrangement joins TRBV19 to TRBJ1-3; TRBD1 matches at 7 bases. The clonotype comes from a woman aged 60-70 years with COVID-19, enrolled during active disease. This CDR3 is CASTIRDSRNTIYF. CDR3 sequence (DNA): TGTGCCAGTACCATTCGGGACAGCCGAAACACCATATATTTT.